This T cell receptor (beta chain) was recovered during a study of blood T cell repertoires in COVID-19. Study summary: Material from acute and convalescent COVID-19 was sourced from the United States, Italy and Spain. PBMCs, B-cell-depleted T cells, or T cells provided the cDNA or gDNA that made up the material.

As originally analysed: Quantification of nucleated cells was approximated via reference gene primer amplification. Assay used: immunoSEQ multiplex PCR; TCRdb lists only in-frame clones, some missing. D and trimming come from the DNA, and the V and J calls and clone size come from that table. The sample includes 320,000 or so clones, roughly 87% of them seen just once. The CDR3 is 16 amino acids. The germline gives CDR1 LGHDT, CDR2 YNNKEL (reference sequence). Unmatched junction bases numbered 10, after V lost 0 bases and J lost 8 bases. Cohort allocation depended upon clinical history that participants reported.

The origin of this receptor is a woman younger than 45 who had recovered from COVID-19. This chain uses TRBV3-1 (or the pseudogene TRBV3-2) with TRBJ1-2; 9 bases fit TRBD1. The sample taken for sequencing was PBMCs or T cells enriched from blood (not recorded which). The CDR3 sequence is CASSQDLGTGSGGYTF. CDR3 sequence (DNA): TGTGCCAGCAGCCAAGATTTGGGGACAGGGTCTGGAGGCTACACCTTC.